The 15 T cell receptor beta chains below were found in one sample sequenced in a study of graft-versus-host responses after intestinal transplantation. No antigens are known for them. The method was immunoSEQ multiplex PCR; TCRdb's version includes in-frame clones alone and lacks a portion of them. Of tens of thousands of clones listed, 88% were seen once; the top ten hold roughly 0.3%. Sequenced material: unstimulated CD4+ T cells sorted from spleen or lymph node cells, taken before transplant. These receptor sequences come from a human donor who was the organ donor for an intestinal transplant.

The V gene is TRBV5-1, the J gene TRBJ2-5; unclear D gene. CDR1 SGHRS and CDR2 YFSETQ come from the germline V gene. Trimming removed 4 bases from V and 0 bases from J, with 13 bases in between. The CDR3 spans 15 residues. In nucleotides, the CDR3 is TGCGCCAGCAGCCGATTAACAGATAACCAAGAGACCCAGTACTTC. Protein sequence: CASSRLTDNQETQYF.

The CDR3 reads CASSDGTVPNYGYTF. The DNA of the CDR3 is TGTGCCAGCAGTGATGGGACAGTTCCTAACTATGGCTACACCTTC. The gene calls are TRBV6-1 and TRBJ1-2, with 7 bases identical to TRBD1. J was trimmed by 0 bases and V by 3 bases; bases with no gene match: 4. The CDR3 is 15 residues long. From germline, CDR1 is MNHNS and CDR2 SASEGT.

The DNA for the CDR3 is TGTGCCAGCAGCCAAGGGCTGGGCGTGGCCCAAGAGACCCAGTACTTC. Encoded protein: CASSQGLGVAQETQYF. This rearrangement joins TRBV14 to TRBJ2-5; D remains ambiguous. V lost 1 base and J lost 1, with 13 bases in between. This CDR3 comprises 16 residues. Germline V gene data show CDR1 as SGHDN and CDR2 as FVKESK.

This clone has a single count. V gene TRBV5-1 combines with J gene TRBJ2-5; 12 nucleotides align to TRBD2. Per germline, CDR1 SGHRS and CDR2 YFSETQ. V gave up 5 bases and J gave up 2 bases; unmatched junction bases: 4. The CDR3 extends over 15 amino acids. The CDR3 loop reads CASRLLAGGQETQYF. As DNA, the CDR3 is TGCGCCAGCAGATTGCTAGCGGGGGGGCAAGAGACCCAGTACTTC.

This clone appeared a single time. The chain recombines TRBV11-2 with TRBJ2-3, with a weak D call TRBD1 (5 bases). Germline CDR1 SGHAT, CDR2 FQNNGV. The CDR3 has 13 residues. Trimming took 0 bases from V and 5 from J, leaving 6 bases between them. In nucleotides, the CDR3 is TGTGCCAGCAGCTTAGATCAGGGAGATACGCAGTATTTT. It codes for CASSLDQGDTQYF.

The rearrangement joins TRBV15 to TRBJ2-7; 10 nucleotides align to TRBD1. CDR1 is LNHNV and CDR2 is YYDKDF in the germline V gene (reference sequence). The CDR3 totals 16 residues. With V trimmed by 0 bases and J by 5 bases, 7 bases remained unmatched. This CDR3 reads CATSREWDRGPDEQYF. CDR3 sequence (DNA): TGTGCCACCAGCAGAGAATGGGACAGGGGCCCGGACGAGCAGTACTTC. Based on the CDR3 plus reference TRBV15 and TRBJ2-7, the full variable domain is DAMVIQNPRYQVTQFGKPVTLSCSQTLNHNVMYWYQQKSSQAPKLLFHYYDKDFNNEADTPDNFQSRRPNTSFCFLDIRSPGLGDTAMYLCATSREWDRGPDEQYFGPGTRLTVT.

There are a few counts of this clone. V usage is TRBV7-9 and J usage is TRBJ1-1, with 8 bases fitting TRBD1. This CDR3 is 19 amino acids long. V dropped 6 bases and J dropped 1; count of bases not matched to a gene: 19. Germline V gives CDR1 SEHNR, CDR2 FQNEAQ (reference sequence). CDR3 region: CASRQGAGAERPPNTEAFF. The CDR3 bases are TGTGCCAGCAGGCAGGGGGCGGGAGCTGAGAGGCCCCCGAACACTGAAGCTTTCTTT. Using reference TRBV7-9 and TRBJ1-1 for the parts outside the CDR3, the full variable domain is DTGVSQNPRHKITKRGQNVTFRCDPISEHNRLYWYRQTLGQGPEFLTYFQNEAQLEKSRLLSDRFSAERPKGSFSTLEIQRTEQGDSAMYLCASRQGAGAERPPNTEAFFGQGTRLTVV.

In this sample, this clone turned up a few times. V gene TRBV2 combines with J gene TRBJ1-1; no firm D call. V was shortened by 6 bases and J by 5 bases, with 10 bases between the two germline ends. The CDR3 length is 12 residues. Germline CDR1 and CDR2: SNHLY and FYNNEI. CDR3 residues: CASRGTRTEAFF. The DNA for the CDR3 is TGTGCCAGCAGGGGTACGAGGACTGAAGCTTTCTTT.

This clone was observed once. The chain uses TRBV28 and TRBJ2-1; the D gene is possibly TRBD2 (6 bases). The CDR3 sequence is 17 residues long. V lost 6 bases and J lost 12, with 30 bases in between. The germline V gene has CDR1 MDHEN and CDR2 SYDVKM. In nucleotides, the CDR3 is TGTGCCAGCAGCCCCTTGGGGGGTGGGAGCGCCGAGGGTCGGCAGTTCTTC. It yields the protein CASSPLGGGSAEGRQFF.

The J gene is TRBJ1-1, the V gene TRBV5-1; D unresolved. CDR3 length: 13 amino acids. CDR1 is SGHRS, CDR2 YFSETQ, per germline. V was clipped by 4 bases and J by 7 bases, with 14 bases between them. CDR3 coding DNA: TGCGCCAGCAGCATAGGGAGGGTCGGTGAAGCTTTCTTT. Its protein is CASSIGRVGEAFF.

CDR3 protein: CASSEGLAGGETQYF. As DNA, the CDR3 is TGTGCCAGCAGTGAAGGACTAGCGGGAGGAGAGACCCAGTACTTC. The chain carries TRBV6-1 and TRBJ2-5; 13 bases are a match to TRBD2. Trimming cost V 1 base and J 4 bases; bases outside gene matches: 0. Germline V gene sequence: CDR1 MNHNS, CDR2 SASEGT. The CDR3 runs to 15 residues.

V and J are TRBV25-1 and TRBJ1-2; 10 bases fit TRBD1. This CDR3 region has 16 residues. The germline CDR1 and CDR2 sequences are MGHDK and SYGVNS. The ends lost 3 bases at V and 2 bases at J; junction bases unmatched: 6. The CDR3 sequence is CASSDGTGALNYGYTF. CDR3 coding DNA: TGTGCCAGCAGTGACGGGACAGGGGCGTTAAACTATGGCTACACCTTC.

The V gene is TRBV21-1, the J gene TRBJ2-7; TRBD2 is the table's D call, not checked against the DNA. TRBV21-1 is marked as a pseudogene. The CDR3 is 16 residues long. The CDR3 bases are TGTGCCACAGGCGGGGCTAGCGGGAGTAATTCCTACGAGCAGTACTTC. Its translation: CATGGASGSNSYEQYF.

As regards this clone: The junction does not match germline at one end; this may be a read error. The chain joins TRBV28 to TRBJ1-4; no definite D call. Looked up from germline, CDR1 is MDHEN and CDR2 is SYDVKM. The CDR3 covers 12 residues. The CDR3 bases are TGTACCAGCAGTTTGCTCAGGGAAAAACTGTTTTTT. Protein sequence: CTSSLLREKLFF.

J is TRBJ1-2 and V is TRBV7-2; weak D call: TRBD1 (6 bases). The CDR3 runs 16 residues. The V gene's germline CDR1 is SGHTA and CDR2 FQGNSA. The V end lost 3 bases, the J end lost 0 bases, and 14 bases lay between the germline ends. CDR3 region: CASSLGGQLANYGYTF. CDR3 DNA: TGTGCCAGCAGCTTGGGGGGGCAACTAGCTAACTATGGCTACACCTTC.